Presented here are 32 T cell receptor beta chains from one specimen sequenced in a study of blood T cell repertoires in COVID-19. Produced via immunoSEQ multiplex PCR; TCRdb's table is partial and in-frame only. The data hold roughly 320,000 clones, with roughly 86% observed a single time. What was sequenced was peripheral blood. The receptors stem from a woman in her twenties or thirties with COVID-19, enrolled during active disease.

The chain uses TRBV23-1 and TRBJ1-1, with 7 nucleotides matching TRBD1. TRBV23-1 has ORF status, its function being uncertain. The CDR3 is made up of 16 amino acids. The V segment lost 6 bases and the J segment 3 bases; nucleotides outside the gene matches: 13. The CDR3 DNA follows: TGCGCCAGCAGCCTATCGACAGGGTCAGGTCACACTGAAGCTTTCTTT. Translation gives CASSLSTGSGHTEAFF.

The chain links TRBV29-1 to TRBJ2-2; maybe TRBD2 (5 bases). The CDR3 has 14 amino acids. Germline V gene sequence: CDR1 SQVTM, CDR2 ANQGSEA. The germline V and J ends were trimmed by 3 bases and 4 bases, with 12 bases remaining between them. CDR3 sequence reads: CSVEKSGVTGELFF. CDR3 sequence (DNA): TGCAGCGTTGAGAAGTCCGGGGTCACCGGGGAGCTGTTTTTT.

This clone was detected once. The V gene is TRBV6-5, the J gene TRBJ2-1, with TRBD1 matching over 9 bases. Per the germline V gene, CDR1 is MNHEY and CDR2 is SVGAGI. The CDR3 covers 15 residues. The V gene end was trimmed by 7 bases and the J gene end by 2 bases; junction bases not matched to a gene: 6. CDR3 sequence: CASIRQGGAYNEQFF. The DNA of the CDR3 is TGTGCCAGCATTAGACAGGGGGGAGCCTACAATGAGCAGTTCTTC.

The chain links TRBV5-1 to TRBJ1-1, with D uncertain. CDR1 is SGHRS and CDR2 is YFSETQ in the germline V gene. The V gene lost 0 bases and the J gene lost 4 bases, with 13 bases spanning the gap. The CDR3 consists of 15 residues. The CDR3 nucleotides are TGCGCCAGCAGCTTGGTAGCCGGGTTTAGCACTGAAGCTTTCTTT. Its translation: CASSLVAGFSTEAFF.

The genes are TRBV19 and TRBJ2-2, with D possibly matching TRBD2 (5 bases). Per germline, CDR1 LNHDA and CDR2 SQIVND (reference sequence). The CDR3 extends over 14 amino acids. The germline V and J ends were trimmed by 4 bases and 4 bases, with 10 bases remaining between them. CDR3 nucleotides: TGTGCCAGTAGTAGCCCGGGGAGCACCGGGGAGCTGTTTTTT. Its translation is CASSSPGSTGELFF.

This rearrangement joins TRBV5-6 to TRBJ1-2, with D possibly TRBD1 on 5 matching bases. Deletions cut 3 bases from V and 3 bases from J, with 9 bases between. The CDR3 has 13 residues. Germline values: CDR1 SGHDT, CDR2 YYEEEE. The CDR3 DNA reads TGTGCCAGCAGCTCAGGACACTACTATGGCTACACCTTC. It codes for CASSSGHYYGYTF. Full variable domain (remainder filled in from reference TRBV5-6 and TRBJ1-2): DAGVTQSPTHLIKTRGQQVTLRCSPKSGHDTVSWYQQALGQGPQFIFQYYEEEERQRGNFPDRFSGHQFPNYSSELNVNALLLGDSALYLCASSSGHYYGYTFGSGTRLTVV.

The chain uses TRBV19 and TRBJ1-2; D ambiguous. The CDR3 sequence is 14 residues long. Germline assignment: CDR1 LNHDA and CDR2 SQIVND (reference sequence). The V gene lost 5 bases and the J gene lost 4 bases, with 14 bases spanning the gap. The CDR3: CASSPRDRSYGYTF. CDR3 DNA: TGTGCCAGTAGTCCCCGGGATCGGTCCTATGGCTACACCTTC.

The V and J genes are TRBV6-1 and TRBJ1-5; TRBD1 matches at 7 bases. The CDR3 length is 17 residues. The junction had 8 bases not matched to a gene; V was cut back by 2 bases and J by 1 base. The germline V gene encodes CDR1 MNHNS and CDR2 SASEGT. Here the CDR3 reads CASSELRGDLSNQPQHF. The CDR3, as DNA: TGTGCCAGCAGTGAACTCAGGGGGGATTTAAGCAATCAGCCCCAGCATTTT.

The chain joins TRBV7-2 to TRBJ1-6, with TRBD1 matching over 7 bases. CDR1 is SGHTA, CDR2 FQGNSA, per germline. With 2 bases clipped from V and 6 bases from J, the junction kept 13 bases outside the gene matches. The CDR3 runs to 18 residues. Here the CDR3 DNA reads TGTGCCAGCAGCTTAAGGCCTCCAAGGGGGCGGGGTAATTCACCCCTCCACTTT. Protein product: CASSLRPPRGRGNSPLHF.

The chain combines TRBV11-3 with TRBJ2-2, with D possibly matching TRBD1 (5 bases). V was shortened by 6 bases and J by 7 bases, with 18 bases between the two germline ends. Per germline, CDR1 SGHNT and CDR2 YENEEA. The CDR3 consists of 15 residues. CDR3 in DNA: TGTGCCAGCAGTAATTCTCTCCAGGGCGTCGGGGAGCTGTTTTTT. Translating gives CASSNSLQGVGELFF.

The rearrangement links TRBV27 to TRBJ1-5; a weak D match, TRBD1 (5 bases). CDR1 and CDR2 from the germline V gene are MNHEY and SMNVEV (reference sequence). This CDR3 has 15 amino acids. Trimming stripped 5 bases from V and 2 bases from J, with 13 bases between. The CDR3 is CASSRGGDGNQPQHF. CDR3 bases: TGTGCCAGCAGTAGGGGAGGTGACGGCAATCAGCCCCAGCATTTT.

This chain connects TRBV6-5 to TRBJ2-5, with TRBD2 identical over 9 bases. V trimming: 7 bases; J trimming: 5 bases; junction bases outside the gene matches: 8. Germline CDR1 and CDR2: MNHEY and SVGAGI. The CDR3 has 14 residues. The CDR3 nucleotides read TGTGCCAGCAAGGGACTAGCATACGGGGAGACCCAGTACTTC. This gives the protein CASKGLAYGETQYF.

The chain is built from TRBV19 and TRBJ2-7; TRBD1 aligns across 8 bases. Unmatched junction bases numbered 1, after V lost 6 bases and J lost 6 bases. Germline V gene data show CDR1 as LNHDA and CDR2 as SQIVND (reference sequence). CDR3 length: 11 amino acids. CDR3 amino acids: CASRQGAEQYF. The CDR3 nucleotides read TGTGCCAGTAGGCAGGGGGCCGAGCAGTACTTC.

The chain couples TRBV5-1 to TRBJ2-5; D call uncertain. CDR1 and CDR2 (germline): SGHRS, YFSETQ. This CDR3 has 14 residues. Deletions cut 2 bases from V and 0 bases from J, with 8 bases between. The chain's CDR3 is CASSLSQYQETQYF. CDR3 in DNA: TGCGCCAGCAGCTTATCTCAGTACCAAGAGACCCAGTACTTC. Full variable domain (remainder filled in from reference TRBV5-1 and TRBJ2-5): KAGVTQTPRYLIKTRGQQVTLSCSPISGHRSVSWYQQTPGQGLQFLFEYFSETQRNKGNFPGRFSGRQFSNSRSEMNVSTLELGDSALYLCASSLSQYQETQYFGPGTRLLVL.

The V call is TRBV2, the J call TRBJ1-2; the match to TRBD1 covers 11 bases. The CDR3 is 14 residues long. Trimming removed 5 bases from V and 8 bases from J; junction bases left unmatched: 7. Germline V gives CDR1 SNHLY, CDR2 FYNNEI. CDR3 coding DNA: TGTGCCAGCAGTAGCCGGGACAGGGGGAACGGCTACACCTTC. It specifies CASSSRDRGNGYTF.

The chain joins TRBV4-1 to TRBJ1-1; weak D call: TRBD1 (6 bases). V lost 2 bases, J lost 4 bases, and 14 bases lay in between. Germline V CDR1 and CDR2: MGHRA, YSYEKL. This CDR3 region has 15 residues. This chain's CDR3 is CASSQKAGASTEAFF. The CDR3 bases are TGCGCCAGCAGCCAAAAAGCGGGGGCGAGCACTGAAGCTTTCTTT.

The chain employs TRBV4-1 and TRBJ2-5; TRBD2 aligns across 14 bases. Germline CDR1 reads MGHRA; CDR2 reads YSYEKL. V shed 4 bases, J shed 5 bases, and the junction held 9 bases outside the gene matches. The CDR3 length is 17 residues. The CDR3 bases are TGCGCCAGCAGCCCGATGACTAGCGGGGGGGCTTGGGAGACCCAGTACTTC. Translation: CASSPMTSGGAWETQYF.

The rearrangement joins TRBV6-5 to TRBJ1-5, with a tentative D call TRBD1 (6 bases). V dropped 6 bases and J dropped 7 bases, with 13 bases sitting between them. CDR3 size: 13 residues. Germline V gives CDR1 MNHEY, CDR2 SVGAGI. Here the CDR3 reads CASSHRVGQPQHF. Written as DNA, the CDR3 is TGTGCCAGCAGCCACAGGGTCGGGCAGCCCCAGCATTTT.

V and J are TRBV6-5 and TRBJ1-5; unclear D gene. Germline CDR1 MNHEY, CDR2 SVGAGI. The V and J ends lost 0 bases and 5 bases respectively, with 5 bases between them. The CDR3 runs 13 residues. CDR3: CASSYSEDQPQHF. DNA of the CDR3: TGTGCCAGCAGTTACTCAGAGGATCAGCCCCAGCATTTT.

The gene calls are TRBV24-1 and TRBJ1-1; no clear D gene. The CDR3 is 12 amino acids. The germline V gene has CDR1 KGHDR and CDR2 SFDVKD. Trimming shortened V by 8 bases and J by 1 base, and 7 bases separated the two germline ends. Here the CDR3 reads CATIDKNTEAFF. CDR3 nucleotide sequence: TGTGCCACCATAGACAAGAACACTGAAGCTTTCTTT.

V usage is TRBV7-2 and J usage is TRBJ1-6; D may be TRBD1 (5 bases). CDR3 length equals 13 residues. Per germline, CDR1 SGHTA and CDR2 FQGNSA. V lost 1 base and J lost 9, with 7 bases in between. The CDR3 DNA follows: TGTGCCAGCAGCTTAGAAAGGGGTTCACCCCTCCACTTT. As protein: CASSLERGSPLHF.

This clone occurred once. This sample includes further DNA sequences coding for the same CDR3. The chain carries TRBV7-2 and TRBJ1-1; TRBD1 might be the D (5 bases). CDR1 and CDR2 from the germline V gene are SGHTA and FQGNSA. CDR3 length equals 14 residues. Deletions cut 5 bases from V and 5 bases from J, with 15 bases between. This CDR3 is CASSLQGRGTEAFF. In DNA form, the CDR3 reads TGTGCCAGCAGCCTCCAGGGTAGAGGTACTGAAGCTTTCTTT.

The rearrangement joins TRBV7-3 to TRBJ1-1, with 12 bases aligning to TRBD1. Germline-derived CDR1 and CDR2 are SGHTA and FQGTGA. V shed 5 bases and J 6 bases; nucleotides not matched to a gene: 10. The CDR3 runs 16 residues. The CDR3: CASSPRPGQGAPEAFF. CDR3 coding DNA: TGTGCCAGCAGCCCGAGACCGGGACAGGGGGCTCCTGAAGCTTTCTTT.

CDR3 loop: CASSQFSGTGSYNEQFF. The DNA for the CDR3 is TGCGCCAGCAGCCAATTTTCAGGGACAGGGTCCTACAATGAGCAGTTCTTC. The chain uses TRBV4-1 and TRBJ2-1; 9 bases are shared with TRBD1. The V segment lost 2 bases and the J segment 1 base; nucleotides outside the gene matches: 6. The CDR3 runs to 17 residues. Germline V gene sequence: CDR1 MGHRA, CDR2 YSYEKL.

V is TRBV19 and J is TRBJ1-2, with D perhaps matching TRBD1 (5 bases). This CDR3 comprises 13 residues. CDR1 and CDR2 (germline): LNHDA, SQIVND (reference sequence). V dropped 7 bases and J dropped 9 bases, with 18 bases sitting between them. CDR3 sequence reads: CASTTTPGQSYTF. As DNA, the CDR3 is TGTGCCAGTACCACCACCCCAGGGCAAAGCTACACCTTC.

The chain joins TRBV3-1 (or the pseudogene TRBV3-2) to TRBJ1-2, with 7 bases fitting TRBD1. Per the germline V gene, CDR1 is LGHDT and CDR2 is YNNKEL (reference sequence). Trimming took 8 bases from V and 4 from J; bases not matched to a gene: 10. There are 14 residues in the CDR3. The CDR3 spells CASGWGDRPYGYTF. In DNA, the CDR3 is TGTGCCAGCGGTTGGGGGGACAGACCCTATGGCTACACCTTC.

The gene calls are TRBV11-2 and TRBJ2-1; possibly TRBD2 for D (7 bases). Germline loops: CDR1 SGHAT, CDR2 FQNNGV. The CDR3 runs 17 residues. Trimming pared 1 base from V and 8 bases from J, leaving 21 bases between. The CDR3 DNA follows: TGTGCCAGCAGCTTAGGTCCGTTGGGGGGGCTTCGGCATGAGCAGTTCTTC. Translating gives CASSLGPLGGLRHEQFF.

The gene calls are TRBV18 and TRBJ1-2, with D possibly being TRBD1 (6 bases). Germline lookup yields CDR1 KGHSH and CDR2 LQKENI. The CDR3 spans 14 residues. The ends were cut back, 3 bases at V and 8 bases at J, with 16 bases in the middle. The CDR3 protein is CASSPGPGVSGYTF. In DNA, the CDR3 is TGTGCCAGCTCACCCGGGCCAGGGGTGAGCGGCTACACCTTC. Complete variable domain (other parts from reference TRBV18 and TRBJ1-2): NAGVMQNPRHLVRRRGQEARLRCSPMKGHSHVYWYRQLPEEGLKFMVYLQKENIIDESGMPKERFSAEFPKEGPSILRIQQVVRGDSAAYFCASSPGPGVSGYTFGSGTRLTVV.

The genes are TRBV2 and TRBJ2-1, with 8 nucleotides matching TRBD2. V lost 6 bases and J lost 9; bases outside the gene matches: 7. This CDR3 spans 13 amino acids. Germline CDR1 and CDR2: SNHLY and FYNNEI. CDR3 sequence reads: CASSERGFGEQFF. The CDR3 DNA is TGTGCCAGCAGCGAGCGGGGGTTTGGTGAGCAGTTCTTC.

This clone was counted once. The genes are TRBV7-6 and TRBJ1-2, with 10 nucleotides matching TRBD1. Germline CDR1 SGHVS, CDR2 FNYEAQ. The CDR3 consists of 13 residues. With 5 bases clipped from V and 7 bases from J, the junction kept 4 bases outside the gene matches. The DNA of the CDR3 is TGTGCCAGCAGCACGGGACAGGGGAGTGGCTACACCTTC. Translating gives CASSTGQGSGYTF.

Note on this clone: This same CDR3 is encoded by further DNA sequences in the sample. The rearrangement uses TRBV7-2 and TRBJ1-5; D is perhaps TRBD1 (6 bases). The CDR3 covers 14 residues. Germline V lookup: CDR1 SGHTA, CDR2 FQGNSA. Trimming shortened V by 1 base and J by 4 bases, and 8 bases separated the two germline ends. CDR3 sequence: CASSLDRVNQPQHF. In DNA form, the CDR3 reads TGTGCCAGCAGCTTAGACAGGGTGAATCAGCCCCAGCATTTT. Full variable domain (rest looked up from reference TRBV7-2 and TRBJ1-5): GAGVSQSPSNKVTEKGKDVELRCDPISGHTALYWYRQSLGQGLEFLIYFQGNSAPDKSGLPSDRFSAERTGGSVSTLTIQRTQQEDSAVYLCASSLDRVNQPQHFGDGTRLSIL.

About this clone: Germline and junction disagree at one end, which may indicate a read error. The rearrangement joins TRBV5-1 to TRBJ1-2, with TRBD1 matching 10 bases. Germline assignment: CDR1 SGHRS and CDR2 YFSETQ. The CDR3 is made up of 14 amino acids. DNA of the CDR3: TGCGCCAGCAGTTTGGAGGGACAGGGGCATGGCTACACCTTC. The encoded protein is CASSLEGQGHGYTF.